Sequencing of this T cell receptor (beta chain) was carried out in a study of cytomegalovirus exposure and HLA in healthy donors. As to this clone: This CDR3 fails to terminate in the conserved phenylalanine or tryptophan, so it likely reflects a read error.

This CDR3 comprises 15 residues. With 1 base clipped from V and 4 bases from J, the junction kept 6 bases outside the gene matches. Germline lookup yields CDR1 SGHAT and CDR2 FQNNGV. The PCR had 60 Vbeta and 13 Jbeta primers. Method: immunoSEQ multiplex PCR; TCRdb's copy keeps in-frame clones and lacks some. The table records approximately 130,000 clones, 77% of them present only once. The chain combines TRBV11-2 with TRBJ1-2, with TRBD1 matching over 7 bases. The sequence was collected from a man aged 18-30 years in good health and CMV-seropositive. The sequencing input was PBMCs. The chain's CDR3 is CASSLGPTGAYGYTL. CDR3 coding DNA: TGTGCCAGCAGCTTAGGCCCTACAGGGGCCTATGGCTACACCCTC.